These T cell receptor beta chains were read from a single sample in a study of cytotoxic CD8 clonotypes in ibrutinib-treated CLL. TCRdb's table, derived via immunoSEQ multiplex PCR, lists solely in-frame clones and lacks some. Counted here are 130,000 or so clones, 80% to 90% occurring once; the ten biggest clones make up roughly 2%. Sequencing used PBMCs, obtained after 24 months of ibrutinib treatment. The receptor set was obtained from a human donor with chronic lymphocytic leukemia. Both conserved end residues are part of each CDR3. Fields, in order: J gene, V gene, clone size, D gene, CDR3 DNA, CDR3 protein. A D gene is named only where the DNA matches it firmly. Part of the rows lack a size; the others show once, few, many or a class for expanded clones.

J: TRBJ2-5; V: TRBV11-2; size: once; D: .; DNA: TGTGCCAGCAGCTCAAGCAAGGTTCAAGAGACCCAGTACTTC; CDR3: CASSSSKVQETQYF
J: TRBJ1-1; V: TRBV19; size: few; D: .; DNA: TGTGCCAGTAGTATTGGGGGGAACACTGAAGCTTTCTTT; CDR3: CASSIGGNTEAFF
J: TRBJ1-1; V: TRBV19; size: .; D: TRBD1; DNA: TGTGCCAGTGCCCGGGACAGGGGTACGACTGAAGCTTTCTTT; CDR3: CASARDRGTTEAFF
J: TRBJ1-3; V: TRBV28; size: .; D: .; DNA: TGTGCCAGCAGTTCCCACGGCGTCTCTGGAAACACCATATATTTT; CDR3: CASSSHGVSGNTIYF
J: TRBJ2-1; V: TRBV6-6; size: .; D: .; DNA: TGTGCCAGCAGGGCGTCTAGCGCCAATGAGCAGTTCTTC; CDR3: CASRASSANEQFF
J: TRBJ1-2; V: TRBV19; size: .; D: .; DNA: TGTGCCAGTAGTGCCCAGGGAGGTCAATTTTATCATGGCTACACCTTC; CDR3: CASSAQGGQFYHGYTF
J: TRBJ1-2; V: TRBV12-5; size: .; D: .; DNA: TGTGCTAGTGGTTTGGAGAGTGGGGGCTACACCTTC; CDR3: CASGLESGGYTF
J: TRBJ2-7; V: TRBV7-2; size: .; D: TRBD1; DNA: TGTGCCAGCAGTATAGGACAGGGGGCCTACGAGCAGTACTTC; CDR3: CASSIGQGAYEQYF
J: TRBJ2-7; V: TRBV18; size: .; D: .; DNA: TGTGCCAGCTCGGTCCCGGGCGCTCCCGAAGACCGCGAGCAGTACTTC; CDR3: CASSVPGAPEDREQYF
J: TRBJ1-1; V: TRBV28; size: .; D: .; DNA: TGTGCCAGCAGCCCCCCTTTGGTGGGACGGCACACTGAAGCTTTCTTT; CDR3: CASSPPLVGRHTEAFF
J: TRBJ1-6; V: TRBV5-4; size: .; D: TRBD1; DNA: TGTGCCAGCAGCTTTGAAGTAACCGGGACAGGGACTAATTCACCCCTCCACTTT; CDR3: CASSFEVTGTGTNSPLHF
J: TRBJ1-6; V: TRBV7-6; size: .; D: TRBD1; DNA: TGTGCCAGCACCCGACGGGACAGGGATAATTCACCCCTCCACTTT; CDR3: CASTRRDRDNSPLHF
J: TRBJ1-3; V: TRBV19; size: .; D: TRBD1; DNA: TGTGCCAGTAGTTCCCTCTACCGGGACAGGGGAAACACCATATATTTT; CDR3: CASSSLYRDRGNTIYF
J: TRBJ2-3; V: TRBV30; size: .; D: TRBD2; DNA: TGTGCCTGGAGTGTAAGACTAGCGGTAAGCACAGATACGCAGTATTTT; CDR3: CAWSVRLAVSTDTQYF
J: TRBJ2-7; V: TRBV30; size: once; D: .; DNA: TGTGCCTGGAGGAGTGAACAGGGTCTACGAGGGCAGTACTTC; CDR3: CAWRSEQGLRGQYF
J: TRBJ1-5; V: TRBV19; size: once; D: .; DNA: TGTGCCAGTAGTGGCTCCGATCGGTCCCAGCCCCAGCATTTT; CDR3: CASSGSDRSQPQHF
J: TRBJ2-7; V: TRBV5-4; size: .; D: .; DNA: TGTGCCAGCAGCCCAGGGAAAAGGAACGAGCAGTACTTC; CDR3: CASSPGKRNEQYF
J: TRBJ1-2; V: TRBV5-8; size: few; D: .; DNA: TGTGCCAGCAGTTTCGACAGGACCTATGGCTACACCTTC; CDR3: CASSFDRTYGYTF
J: TRBJ2-1; V: TRBV6-5; size: .; D: TRBD2; DNA: TGTGCCAGCAGTTTTTCTAGCGGGAGCGTGAATGAGCAGTTCTTC; CDR3: CASSFSSGSVNEQFF
J: TRBJ1-1; V: TRBV28; size: .; D: .; DNA: TGTGCCAGCAGTTCCCAAGGTTTCCCGGCTTTCTTT; CDR3: CASSSQGFPAFF
J: TRBJ1-3; V: TRBV4-1; size: .; D: .; DNA: TGCGCCAGCAGCTCCTACGGGTCCTCTGGAAACACCATATATTTT; CDR3: CASSSYGSSGNTIYF
J: TRBJ2-3; V: TRBV5-4; size: few; D: TRBD2; DNA: TGTGCCAGCAGCTTGGTGGCGGGAGTGATAGATACGCAGTATTTT; CDR3: CASSLVAGVIDTQYF
J: TRBJ1-4; V: TRBV28; size: once; D: TRBD1; DNA: TGTGCCAGCAGTTTACCCGGGACAGGGACCACAACTAATGAAAAACTGTTTTTT; CDR3: CASSLPGTGTTTNEKLFF
J: TRBJ1-3; V: TRBV9; size: .; D: TRBD1; DNA: TGTGCCAGCACCCGGACAGGCGGAAACACCATATATTTT; CDR3: CASTRTGGNTIYF
J: TRBJ1-5; V: TRBV19; size: .; D: .; DNA: TGTGCCAGTAGTGAACAAGAGAATCAGCCCCAGCATTTT; CDR3: CASSEQENQPQHF
J: TRBJ1-5; V: TRBV4-1; size: .; D: .; DNA: TGCGCCAGCAGCCAGCCCGGTTATAGCAATCAGCCCCAGCATTTT; CDR3: CASSQPGYSNQPQHF
J: TRBJ2-7; V: TRBV5-4; size: .; D: .; DNA: TGTGCCAGCAGTCCCGACAGGAGCTCCTACGAGCAGTACTTC; CDR3: CASSPDRSSYEQYF
J: TRBJ2-7; V: TRBV30; size: .; D: .; DNA: TGTGCCTGGAGTGACAGGGACCCAGGGAGAAGGTCCTACGAGCAGTACTTC; CDR3: CAWSDRDPGRRSYEQYF
J: TRBJ2-7; V: TRBV6-5; size: .; D: TRBD2; DNA: TGTGCCAGCAGTTATAGCACTAGCGGTTCCTACGAGCAGTACTTC; CDR3: CASSYSTSGSYEQYF
J: TRBJ2-2; V: TRBV5-8; size: .; D: TRBD1; DNA: TGTGCCAGCAGCCTGGTGCTTGGGACAGGGACCGGCGGGGAGCTGTTTTTT; CDR3: CASSLVLGTGTGGELFF
J: TRBJ1-1; V: TRBV28; size: .; D: .; DNA: TGTGCCAGCCTCAGAGTCGAAGCTTTCTTT; CDR3: CASLRVEAFF
J: TRBJ1-2; V: TRBV28; size: .; D: .; DNA: TGTGCCAGCAGTTTCGGGTGGGGTGTGAGTGGCTACACCTTC; CDR3: CASSFGWGVSGYTF
J: TRBJ2-4; V: TRBV30; size: once; D: TRBD2; DNA: TGTGCCCGGGGGGTACAGTCCCGAGCCAAAAACATTCAGTACTTC; CDR3: CARGVQSRAKNIQYF
J: TRBJ1-2; V: TRBV10-1; size: .; D: .; DNA: TGCGCTACTCACACTGGTGGCTCCAACTATGGCTACACCTTC; CDR3: CATHTGGSNYGYTF
J: TRBJ2-7; V: TRBV29-1; size: once; D: TRBD2; DNA: TGCAGCGCACTTGGGGGGGGAACCTACGAGCAGTACTTC; CDR3: CSALGGGTYEQYF
J: TRBJ2-5; V: TRBV4-3; size: .; D: TRBD2; DNA: TGCGCCAGCACCCCGCAACTAGCGGACCAAGAGACCCAGTACTTC; CDR3: CASTPQLADQETQYF
J: TRBJ1-2; V: TRBV7-9; size: .; D: .; DNA: TGTGCCAGCAGCGGGAAAAACTATGGCTACACCTTC; CDR3: CASSGKNYGYTF
J: TRBJ1-1; V: TRBV7-9; size: .; D: .; DNA: TGTGCCAGCAGCTCCAAGGCCCTGAACACTGAAGCTTTCTTT; CDR3: CASSSKALNTEAFF
J: TRBJ2-2; V: TRBV19; size: .; D: TRBD2; DNA: TGTGCCAGTAGCGACCTAGCGGGAGGTGGGAACGGGGAGCTGTTTTTT; CDR3: CASSDLAGGGNGELFF
J: TRBJ2-7; V: TRBV6-5; size: .; D: .; DNA: TGTGCCAGCACCTTCTCCTACGAGCAGTACTTC; CDR3: CASTFSYEQYF
J: TRBJ1-5; V: TRBV5-8; size: .; D: .; DNA: TGTGCCAGCAGCTTGGGACAGGCCAGCAATCAGCCCCAGCATTTT; CDR3: CASSLGQASNQPQHF